This TCR beta chain was captured by sequencing in a study of shared clonotypes between healthy human individuals (dated by TCRdb to about 2020). Concerning the study at large: The cohort comprised two women and three men aged 18 to 49 years. For each donor, CD4 naive and CD4 memory were each given three plates, CD8 naive was given two plates, and CD8 memory was given one plate. The study deeply sequenced blood TCR repertoires of five healthy adults to estimate repertoire size and the extent of clonotype sharing between individuals. Libraries were prepared and TCR repertoires were sequenced by different laboratories using diverse techniques, in order to increase sequencing depth and limit assay-specific biases. Leukapheresis yielded between about 0.94 and 10 billion PBMCs per donor.

Points the paper makes about the study in general: Sharing across a handful of donors was observed for 5% to 6.5% of naive CD4, 3% to 3.5% of naive CD8, roughly 2.3% of memory CD4, and about 0.4% of memory CD8 clonotypes. Naive subsets generally had larger estimated clonotype richness than memory subsets. The genetic and exposure-history diversity represented was limited by the small number of donors. Pairwise subsampling led to the expectation that sequencing depth would affect the degree of clonotype sharing among donors. Compared with non-shared clonotypes, clonotypes shared by all four sorted-subset donors had higher generation probabilities. Sampling was limited to blood, and TCR repertoires in tissue likely differ from TCR repertoires in blood. Rarefaction of sorted-subset datasets indicated incomplete sequencing despite the large sequencing depth.

TCR CDR3 regions were amplified from genomic DNA by multiplex PCR using the deep immunoSEQ assay. Genomic DNA extracted from each cell subset was distributed evenly over all wells of several immunoSEQ 96-well plates, and each plate served as one replicate. For sorted subsets, about 210 ng of genomic DNA, equivalent to some 30,000 T cell genomes, went into each replicate PCR. Purified libraries were measured with a Qubit 3.0 fluorometer, size-checked on a Bioanalyzer 2100, and measured again with the KAPA Library Quantification kit. Each immunoSEQ 96-well plate was sequenced on its own single-read 150-cycle Illumina NextSeq 550 flow cell. For the original study's pipeline: The immunoSEQ output contained only junctional sequences without quality scores, so filtering could not match that applied to full-length reads. To assign V/J genes and CDR3, sequences were annotated using PyIR, a Python wrapper for IgBLAST v1.9, with IMGT germline references. Reads were filtered out if the reads had weak V/J assignments (E-value above 1e-6), no CDR3, stop codons, out-of-frame junctions, or ambiguous translated residues. V3J clonotypes were defined as sequences sharing the same inferred V gene, J gene, and CDR3 amino acid sequence. The percentage overlap between two repertoires was calculated by dividing the number of shared unique clonotypes by the size of the smaller repertoire. RTK rarefaction, the Chao1 estimator, and Recon v2.1 estimates of unobserved clonotypes were used to assess repertoire richness. Generation probabilities for all TCRbeta clonotypes obtained by the gDNA method from a handful of donors were computed using OLGA. TCRdb re-hosts the immuneACCESS table, in-frame sequences only. Its copies lack some clones; in the studies checked, an unresolved V gene accounts for under half of them, and the cause for the rest is not known. For V, J and clone size, that table is used; D and trimming come from the DNA. Across this sample there are about 1,900,000 clones, with about 95% seen only once. Jointly, the top ten make up approximately 1% of the sample.

CD8 naive samples were obtained by positive selection for CCR7 among CD45RO-negative cells, yielding a CD45RA+CCR7+ population from which TemRA cells were excluded. Healthy HIV-negative adults with no recently reported acute infections or vaccinations were included as donors. Only Caucasian adults living in Nashville, Tennessee, USA were represented among the donors. After blood collection by leukapheresis, PBMCs were isolated using Ficoll-Histopaque density gradient centrifugation and then cryopreserved in the vapor phase of liquid nitrogen. Analytical flow cytometry was used to check the purity and quantity of every magnetically sorted T cell population. Genomic DNA was isolated from each sorted fraction and quantified by UV absorbance on a Nanodrop 2000c. In regard to this clone: Its antigen target is currently unknown. Base qualities are not provided; no much larger clone lies one nucleotide away.

This receptor was taken from a man aged 18-30 years in good health. Sequenced input: naive CD8+ T cells sorted from blood. The label giving this sample's cell subset or site can be read as: CD45RA+CCR7+.

The DNA sequence is TGTGCCAGCAGCGACCGGGACAGGGGGGCTTCTTTGAACACTGAAGCTTTCTTT. Translated, it reads CASSDRDRGASLNTEAFF. Here the chain combines TRBV9 and TRBJ1-1; 11 bases in the middle match TRBD1. From the cysteine through the phenylalanine, the CDR3 covers 18 amino acids. Of the read, only the CDR3 DNA is kept; its 54 bases are in frame from base 1. The junction shows trimming of 3 bases on V and 0 bases on J, and the gene matches do not reach 10 bases of it. From the germline V gene, CDR1 is SGDLS and CDR2 is YYNGEE.